One and the same sample provided the 21 T cell receptor beta chains below, sequenced in a study of blood T cell repertoires in COVID-19. The method was immunoSEQ multiplex PCR; TCRdb's version includes in-frame clones alone and lacks a portion of them. The sample lists about 34,000 clones; about 85% were seen once. Sequenced input: peripheral blood. These receptors were taken from a human donor with acute or convalescent COVID-19. The donor label of this sample is uncertain.

The chain uses TRBV11-3 and TRBJ2-1, with D perhaps TRBD1 (6 bases). CDR1 SGHNT and CDR2 YENEEA come from the germline V gene. Trimming took off 6 bases at V and 7 bases at J, with 22 bases between the two ends. This CDR3 is built from 16 residues. The CDR3 loop reads CASSPSGTLTGNEQFF. Written as DNA, the CDR3 is TGTGCCAGCAGTCCGTCCGGGACGCTTACAGGGAATGAGCAGTTCTTC.

The V call is TRBV3-1 (or the pseudogene TRBV3-2), the J call TRBJ2-7, with TRBD1 identical over 7 bases. CDR3 length: 15 residues. The V and J ends lost 0 bases and 3 bases, in that order; junction bases with no gene match: 5. Germline V CDR1 and CDR2: LGHDT, YNNKEL (reference sequence). The CDR3 spells CASSQEWTGYYEQYF. The DNA for the CDR3 is TGTGCCAGCAGCCAAGAATGGACAGGCTACTACGAGCAGTACTTC.

Here the CDR3 reads CASSLFSTEAFF. The CDR3 nucleotides are TGTGCCAGCAGTTTATTTTCTACTGAAGCTTTCTTT. This sequence joins TRBV28 and TRBJ1-1; D is unresolved. Trimming cost V 1 base and J 5 bases, with 5 bases left between them. Germline V CDR1 and CDR2: MDHEN, SYDVKM. The CDR3 loop spans 12 amino acids.

The J gene is TRBJ1-5, the V gene TRBV7-9; maybe TRBD1 (6 bases). The CDR3 sequence is 14 residues long. Per the germline V gene, CDR1 is SEHNR and CDR2 is FQNEAQ (reference sequence). V was trimmed by 9 bases and J by 6 bases, leaving 18 bases between them. DNA of the CDR3: TGTGCCAGGAATTTGGGGGGGCGAGGTCAGCCCCAGCATTTT. Its translation: CARNLGGRGQPQHF.

The chain recombines TRBV10-3 with TRBJ1-1; D remains ambiguous. Germline CDR1 reads ENHRY; CDR2 reads SYGVKD. Trimming took 4 bases from V and 4 from J, leaving 13 bases between them. This CDR3 has 14 amino acids. CDR3 sequence (DNA): TGTGCCATCAGTGGGAGGGAAATGGGCACTGAAGCTTTCTTT. Protein sequence: CAISGREMGTEAFF.

V gene TRBV12-5 combines with J gene TRBJ2-2; tentative D call: TRBD1 (6 bases). The CDR3 contains 13 residues. Trimming took 6 bases from V and 13 from J, leaving 18 bases between them. Germline assignment: CDR1 LGHNT and CDR2 FRNRAP. This CDR3 is CASGSPGHPLLFF. CDR3 sequence (DNA): TGTGCTAGTGGCTCGCCGGGACACCCTCTGCTGTTTTTT.

The rearrangement joins TRBV2 to TRBJ1-2, with TRBD1 matching over 7 bases. Germline V gene sequence: CDR1 SNHLY, CDR2 FYNNEI. The CDR3 spans 15 residues. V shed 6 bases and J 7 bases; nucleotides not matched to a gene: 14. CDR3 coding DNA: TGTGCCAGCAGGACCAAACTAGGGGGCGCGGGTGGCTACACCTTC. Amino acid sequence: CASRTKLGGAGGYTF.

This chain joins TRBV9 and TRBJ1-2; 10 bases are a match to TRBD1. Germline loops: CDR1 SGDLS, CDR2 YYNGEE. Trimming removed 6 bases from V and 7 bases from J; junction bases left unmatched: 3. This CDR3 comprises 12 residues. The DNA for the CDR3 is TGTGCCAGCACCGGGACAGGGGTTGGCTACACCTTC. Translation: CASTGTGVGYTF.

V usage is TRBV4-3 and J usage is TRBJ1-6; TRBD1 agrees at 7 bases. V was pared by 5 bases and J by 5 bases, with 6 bases of the junction left unmatched. This CDR3 comprises 15 residues. The germline CDR1 and CDR2 sequences are LGHNA and YSLEER. CDR3 sequence reads: CASSLRDRNNSPLHF. DNA of the CDR3: TGCGCCAGCAGCTTACGGGACAGAAATAATTCACCCCTCCACTTT.

This clone showed up just once. The chain employs TRBV11-2 and TRBJ1-1; a possible D gene is TRBD1 (5 bases). CDR3 length: 13 amino acids. Trimming left V 5 bases short and J 1 base short, with 8 bases between. Germline assignment: CDR1 SGHAT and CDR2 FQNNGV. The CDR3 is CASSTGGNTEAFF. The CDR3 DNA reads as TGTGCCAGCAGCACCGGGGGGAACACTGAAGCTTTCTTT.

The CDR3 spells CASSSTGGYQPQHF. DNA for the CDR3: TGTGCCAGCAGCTCTACAGGGGGGTATCAGCCCCAGCATTTT. This chain links TRBV7-9 with TRBJ1-5, with 8 bases aligning to TRBD1. Germline V gene sequence: CDR1 SEHNR, CDR2 FQNEAQ (reference sequence). The trim removed 4 bases at V and 5 bases at J, leaving 4 bases unmatched. There are 14 residues in the CDR3.

V and J are TRBV28 and TRBJ1-2; D perhaps matches TRBD1 (6 bases). The CDR3 has 14 residues. Germline V gene data show CDR1 as MDHEN and CDR2 as SYDVKM. V was pared by 3 bases and J by 3 bases, with 11 bases between. CDR3 amino acids: CASSLGQGHYGYTF. DNA for the CDR3: TGTGCCAGCAGTTTGGGGCAGGGGCACTATGGCTACACCTTC.

This chain uses TRBV12-3 or TRBV12-4 with TRBJ2-7, with a possible D match to TRBD2 (5 bases). V gave up 5 bases and J gave up 3 bases, with 11 bases separating them. The CDR3 is 13 amino acids. The CDR3 nucleotides read TGTGCCAGCAGTCAAAGCGGAAACTACGAGCAGTACTTC. This sequence encodes CASSQSGNYEQYF.

This sequence joins TRBV5-1 and TRBJ1-1, with D tentatively TRBD1 (5 bases). Germline V gene data show CDR1 as SGHRS and CDR2 as YFSETQ. The CDR3 sequence is 12 residues long. Trimming removed 7 bases from V and 1 base from J, with 8 bases in between. The CDR3 DNA sequence: TGCGCCAGCCGAACAGGGAACACTGAAGCTTTCTTT. Protein: CASRTGNTEAFF. Full variable domain (missing parts from reference TRBV5-1 and TRBJ1-1): KAGVTQTPRYLIKTRGQQVTLSCSPISGHRSVSWYQQTPGQGLQFLFEYFSETQRNKGNFPGRFSGRQFSNSRSEMNVSTLELGDSALYLCASRTGNTEAFFGQGTRLTVV.

The chain recombines TRBV6-5 with TRBJ1-2, with no clear D. V was cut by 7 bases and J by 4 bases, with 10 bases left in between. Per germline, CDR1 MNHEY and CDR2 SVGAGI. The CDR3 consists of 12 residues. Written as DNA, the CDR3 is TGTGCCAGCACGATCGGCGGCTATGGCTACACCTTC. This gives the protein CASTIGGYGYTF.

This clone was seen a single time. This chain uses TRBV19 with TRBJ2-5; 7 positions match TRBD1. Germline V CDR1 and CDR2: LNHDA, SQIVND (reference sequence). V dropped 5 bases and J dropped 7; count of bases not matched to a gene: 10. CDR3 length: 14 amino acids. The CDR3 nucleotides are TGTGCCAGTAGTTTCCGGGACAGATGGGTGACCCAGTACTTC. Translating gives CASSFRDRWVTQYF. Full variable domain (remainder filled in from reference TRBV19 and TRBJ2-5): DGGITQSPKYLFRKEGQNVTLSCEQNLNHDAMYWYRQDPGQGLRLIYYSQIVNDFQKGDIAEGYSVSREKKESFPLTVTSAQKNPTAFYLCASSFRDRWVTQYFGPGTRLLVL.

J is TRBJ2-1 and V is TRBV4-3; 9 positions match TRBD2. The CDR3 length is 16 residues. Losses at the gene ends were 1 base for V and 3 bases for J; bases not matched to a gene: 4. Germline-derived CDR1 and CDR2 are LGHNA and YSLEER. The CDR3 region has the DNA TGCGCCAGCAGCCAAGTTGGTAGCGGGAGCTACAATGAGCAGTTCTTC. It specifies CASSQVGSGSYNEQFF.

The V gene is TRBV11-3, the J gene TRBJ2-3; D might be TRBD1 (6 bases). Between the trimmed V and J ends, which lost 5 bases and 2 bases, there was a span of 14 bases. Germline CDR1 SGHNT, CDR2 YENEEA. The CDR3 is 15 residues long. The CDR3, as DNA: TGTGCCAGCAGCCCACAGGGTGTACCCACAGATACGCAGTATTTT. This codes for CASSPQGVPTDTQYF. The entire variable domain, with the rest obtained from reference TRBV11-3 and TRBJ2-3, is as follows: EAGVVQSPRYKIIEKKQPVAFWCNPISGHNTLYWYLQNLGQGPELLIRYENEEAVDDSQLPKDRFSAERLKGVDSTLKIQPAELGDSAVYLCASSPQGVPTDTQYFGPGTRLTVL.

The chain joins TRBV6-2 or TRBV6-3 to TRBJ2-2, with 9 bases aligning to TRBD2. This CDR3 has 17 residues. CDR1 and CDR2 from the germline V gene are MNHEY and SVGEGT. Losses at the gene ends were 6 bases for V and 3 bases for J; bases not matched to a gene: 11. CDR3 loop: CASSQRLAGVYTGELFF. CDR3 in DNA: TGTGCCAGCAGCCAGCGATTAGCGGGAGTATACACCGGGGAGCTGTTTTTT.

For this clone: One junction end disagrees with the germline gene, perhaps due to a read error. This chain links TRBV5-5 with TRBJ1-1; D remains ambiguous. The V gene's germline CDR1 is SGHKS and CDR2 YYEKEE (reference sequence). The CDR3 is made up of 13 amino acids. This CDR3 reads CASSLDRGSFTYF. CDR3 nucleotide sequence: TGTGCCAGCAGCTTGGATCGCGGCAGCTTTACTTACTTT.

Remarks on this clone: At one boundary the junction diverges from the germline segment, which might be a read error. J is TRBJ2-4 and V is TRBV6-5, with 10 bases aligning to TRBD1. The CDR3 extends over 15 amino acids. Germline V gene data show CDR1 as MNHEY and CDR2 as SVGAGI. The CDR3 protein is CPPGQGILAKNIQYF. For the CDR3, the DNA is TGCCCCCCGGGACAGGGGATTTTAGCCAAAAACATTCAGTACTTC.